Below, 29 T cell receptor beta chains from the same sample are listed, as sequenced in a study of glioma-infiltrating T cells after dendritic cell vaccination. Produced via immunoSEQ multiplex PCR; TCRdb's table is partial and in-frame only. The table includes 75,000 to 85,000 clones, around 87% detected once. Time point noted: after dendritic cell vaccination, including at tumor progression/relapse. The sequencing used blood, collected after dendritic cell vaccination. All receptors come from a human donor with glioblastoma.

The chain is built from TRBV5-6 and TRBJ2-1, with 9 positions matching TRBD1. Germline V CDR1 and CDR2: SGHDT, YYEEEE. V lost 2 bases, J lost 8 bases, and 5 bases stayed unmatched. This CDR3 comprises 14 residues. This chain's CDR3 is CASSLQGAGHEQFF. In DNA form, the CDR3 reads TGTGCCAGCAGCTTACAGGGGGCGGGTCATGAGCAGTTCTTC.

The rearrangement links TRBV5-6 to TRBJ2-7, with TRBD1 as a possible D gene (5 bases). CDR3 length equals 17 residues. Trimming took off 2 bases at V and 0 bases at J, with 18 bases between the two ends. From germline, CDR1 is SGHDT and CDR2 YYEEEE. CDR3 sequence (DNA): TGTGCCAGCAGCTTAGCCATTGGACACCCAAGCTCCTACGAGCAGTACTTC. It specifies CASSLAIGHPSSYEQYF. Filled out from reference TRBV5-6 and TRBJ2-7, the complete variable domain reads DAGVTQSPTHLIKTRGQQVTLRCSPKSGHDTVSWYQQALGQGPQFIFQYYEEEERQRGNFPDRFSGHQFPNYSSELNVNALLLGDSALYLCASSLAIGHPSSYEQYFGPGTRLTVT.

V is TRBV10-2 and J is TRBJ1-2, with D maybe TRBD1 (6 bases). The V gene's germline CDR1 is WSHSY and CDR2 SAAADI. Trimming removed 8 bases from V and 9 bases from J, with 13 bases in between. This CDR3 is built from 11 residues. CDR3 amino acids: CASGFDRSYTF. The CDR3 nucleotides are TGCGCCAGCGGTTTTGACAGGAGCTACACCTTC.

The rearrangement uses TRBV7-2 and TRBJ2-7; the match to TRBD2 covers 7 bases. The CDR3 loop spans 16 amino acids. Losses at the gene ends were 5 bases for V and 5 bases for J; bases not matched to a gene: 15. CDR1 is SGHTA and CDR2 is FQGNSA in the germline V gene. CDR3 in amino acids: CASSQGVGRGVHEQYF. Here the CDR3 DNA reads TGTGCCAGCAGCCAAGGCGTGGGCCGGGGGGTCCACGAGCAGTACTTC. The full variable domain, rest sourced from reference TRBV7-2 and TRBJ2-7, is GAGVSQSPSNKVTEKGKDVELRCDPISGHTALYWYRQSLGQGLEFLIYFQGNSAPDKSGLPSDRFSAERTGGSVSTLTIQRTQQEDSAVYLCASSQGVGRGVHEQYFGPGTRLTVT.

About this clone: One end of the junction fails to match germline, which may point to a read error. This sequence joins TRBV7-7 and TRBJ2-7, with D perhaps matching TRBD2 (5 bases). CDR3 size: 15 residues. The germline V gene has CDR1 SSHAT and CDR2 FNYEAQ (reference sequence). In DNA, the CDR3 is TGTGCTAGCAGCCTGGACTTTCAAAGCTCCTACGAGCAGTACTTC. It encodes CASSLDFQSSYEQYF.

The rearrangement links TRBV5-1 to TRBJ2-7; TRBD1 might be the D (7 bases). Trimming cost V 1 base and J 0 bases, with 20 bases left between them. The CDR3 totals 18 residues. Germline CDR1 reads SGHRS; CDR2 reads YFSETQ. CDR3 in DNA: TGCGCCAGCAGCTTGCCAACCGGAGGGACAGTCAGCTCCTACGAGCAGTACTTC. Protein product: CASSLPTGGTVSSYEQYF.

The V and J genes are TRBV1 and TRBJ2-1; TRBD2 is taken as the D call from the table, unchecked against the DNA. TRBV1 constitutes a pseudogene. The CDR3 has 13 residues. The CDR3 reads CTSSPVPRNEQFF. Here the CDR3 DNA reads TGCACCAGCAGTCCGGTACCGCGGAATGAGCAGTTCTTC.

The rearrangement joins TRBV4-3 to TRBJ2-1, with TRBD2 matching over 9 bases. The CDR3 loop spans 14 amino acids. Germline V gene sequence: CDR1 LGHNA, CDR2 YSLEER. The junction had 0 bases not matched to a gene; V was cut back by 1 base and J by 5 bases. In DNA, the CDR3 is TGCGCCAGCAGCCAAGGACTAGCGGACAATGAGCAGTTCTTC. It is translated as CASSQGLADNEQFF.

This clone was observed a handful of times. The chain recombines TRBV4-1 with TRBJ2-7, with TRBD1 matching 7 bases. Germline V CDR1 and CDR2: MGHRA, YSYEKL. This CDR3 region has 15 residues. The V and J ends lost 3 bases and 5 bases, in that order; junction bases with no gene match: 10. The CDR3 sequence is CASSHHPGQGDEQYF. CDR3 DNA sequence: TGCGCCAGCAGCCATCACCCCGGGCAGGGGGACGAGCAGTACTTC.

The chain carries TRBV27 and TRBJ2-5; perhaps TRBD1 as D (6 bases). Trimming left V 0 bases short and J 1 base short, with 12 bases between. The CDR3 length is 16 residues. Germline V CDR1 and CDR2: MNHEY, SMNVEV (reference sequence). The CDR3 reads CASSLSGPRGQETQYF. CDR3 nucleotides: TGTGCCAGCAGTTTATCGGGTCCCAGGGGCCAAGAGACCCAGTACTTC.

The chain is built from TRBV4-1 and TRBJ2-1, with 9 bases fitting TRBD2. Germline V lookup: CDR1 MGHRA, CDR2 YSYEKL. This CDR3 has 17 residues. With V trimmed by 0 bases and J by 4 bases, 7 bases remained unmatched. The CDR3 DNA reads TGCGCCAGCAGCCAAGATACGCGGGGGGGCAGGTACAATGAGCAGTTCTTC. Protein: CASSQDTRGGRYNEQFF.

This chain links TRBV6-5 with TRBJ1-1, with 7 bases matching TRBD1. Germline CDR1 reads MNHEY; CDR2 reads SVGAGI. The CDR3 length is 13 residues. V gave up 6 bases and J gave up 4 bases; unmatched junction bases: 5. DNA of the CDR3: TGTGCCAGCAGCAGGGGGGTGCCCACTGAAGCTTTCTTT. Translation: CASSRGVPTEAFF.

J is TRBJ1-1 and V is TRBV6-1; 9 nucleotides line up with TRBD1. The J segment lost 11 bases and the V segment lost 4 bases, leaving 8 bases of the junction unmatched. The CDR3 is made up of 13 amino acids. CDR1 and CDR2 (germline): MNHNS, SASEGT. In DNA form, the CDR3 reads TGTGCCAGCAGTGCCTCACAGGGGGCGCTGGCTTTCTTT. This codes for CASSASQGALAFF.

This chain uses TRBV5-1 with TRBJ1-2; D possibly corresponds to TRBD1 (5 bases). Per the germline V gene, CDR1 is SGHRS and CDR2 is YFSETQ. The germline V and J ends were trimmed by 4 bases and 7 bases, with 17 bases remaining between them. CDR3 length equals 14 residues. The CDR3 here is CASSPGGGAGGYTF. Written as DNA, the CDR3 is TGCGCCAGCAGCCCGGGGGGAGGGGCCGGTGGCTACACCTTC.

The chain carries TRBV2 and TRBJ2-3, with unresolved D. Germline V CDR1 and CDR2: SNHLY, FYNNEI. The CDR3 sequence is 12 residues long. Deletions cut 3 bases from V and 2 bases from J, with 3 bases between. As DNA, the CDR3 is TGTGCCAGCAGTGATCTCACAGATACGCAGTATTTT. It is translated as CASSDLTDTQYF.

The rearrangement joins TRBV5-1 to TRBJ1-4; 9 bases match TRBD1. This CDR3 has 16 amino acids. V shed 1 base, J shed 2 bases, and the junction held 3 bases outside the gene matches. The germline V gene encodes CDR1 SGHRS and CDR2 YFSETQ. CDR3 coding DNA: TGCGCCAGCAGCTTGCAAACAGGGGGCACTAATGAAAAACTGTTTTTT. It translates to CASSLQTGGTNEKLFF.

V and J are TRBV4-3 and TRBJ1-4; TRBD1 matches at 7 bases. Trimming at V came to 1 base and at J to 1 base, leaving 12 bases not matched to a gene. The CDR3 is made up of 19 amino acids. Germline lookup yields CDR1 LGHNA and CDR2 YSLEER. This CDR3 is CASSQGGKTGLLTNEKLFF. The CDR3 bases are TGCGCCAGCAGCCAAGGAGGCAAGACAGGGTTGTTAACTAATGAAAAACTGTTTTTT.

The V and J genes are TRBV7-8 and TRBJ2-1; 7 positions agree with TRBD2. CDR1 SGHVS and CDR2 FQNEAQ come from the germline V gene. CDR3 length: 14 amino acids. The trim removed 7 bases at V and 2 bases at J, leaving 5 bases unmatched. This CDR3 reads CASKPGGAYNEQFF. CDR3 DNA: TGTGCCAGCAAACCTGGGGGGGCCTACAATGAGCAGTTCTTC.

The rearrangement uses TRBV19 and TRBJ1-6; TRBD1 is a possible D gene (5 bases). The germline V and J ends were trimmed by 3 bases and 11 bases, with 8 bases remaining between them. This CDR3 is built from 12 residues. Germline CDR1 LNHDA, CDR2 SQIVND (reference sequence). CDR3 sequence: CASSIRGTPLHF. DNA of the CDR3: TGTGCCAGTAGTATTCGGGGGACACCCCTCCACTTT.

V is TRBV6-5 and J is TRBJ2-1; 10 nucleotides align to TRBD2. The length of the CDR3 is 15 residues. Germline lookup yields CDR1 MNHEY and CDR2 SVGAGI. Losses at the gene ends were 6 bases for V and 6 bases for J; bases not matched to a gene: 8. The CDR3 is CASRPGLARINEQFF. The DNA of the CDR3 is TGTGCCAGCAGACCGGGACTAGCGCGGATCAATGAGCAGTTCTTC.

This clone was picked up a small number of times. The chain's CDR3 is CASSDARTEAFF. Here the CDR3 DNA reads TGCGCCAGCAGTGACGCGAGGACTGAAGCTTTCTTT. The chain is built from TRBV10-2 and TRBJ1-1, with D hard to call. CDR3 length equals 12 residues. Trimming left V 3 bases short and J 5 bases short, with 7 bases between. Germline V gives CDR1 WSHSY, CDR2 SAAADI.

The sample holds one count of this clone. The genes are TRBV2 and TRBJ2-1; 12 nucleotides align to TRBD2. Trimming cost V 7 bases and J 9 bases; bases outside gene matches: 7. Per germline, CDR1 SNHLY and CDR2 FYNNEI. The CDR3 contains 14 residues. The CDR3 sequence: CASNRLAGEFEQFF. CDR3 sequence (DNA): TGTGCCAGCAACCGACTAGCGGGGGAGTTTGAGCAGTTCTTC.

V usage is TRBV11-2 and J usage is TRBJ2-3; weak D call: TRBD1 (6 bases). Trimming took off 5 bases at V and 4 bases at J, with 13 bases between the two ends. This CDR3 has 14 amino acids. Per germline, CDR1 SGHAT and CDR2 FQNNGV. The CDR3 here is CASSNPGAADTQYF. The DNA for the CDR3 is TGTGCCAGCAGCAACCCAGGGGCAGCAGATACGCAGTATTTT.

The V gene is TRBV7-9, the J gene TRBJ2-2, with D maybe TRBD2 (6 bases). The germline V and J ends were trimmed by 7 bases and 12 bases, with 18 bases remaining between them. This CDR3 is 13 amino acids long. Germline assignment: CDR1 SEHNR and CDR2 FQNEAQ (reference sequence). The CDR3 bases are TGTGCCAGCAACTCGGACGCTCGGGGGAAGCTGTTTTTT. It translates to CASNSDARGKLFF.

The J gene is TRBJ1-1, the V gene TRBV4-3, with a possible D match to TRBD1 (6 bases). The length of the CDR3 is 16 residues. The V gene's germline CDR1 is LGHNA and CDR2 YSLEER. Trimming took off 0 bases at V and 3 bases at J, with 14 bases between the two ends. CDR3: CASSQDLGQGYTEAFF. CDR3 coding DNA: TGCGCCAGCAGCCAAGATCTCGGGCAGGGGTACACTGAAGCTTTCTTT.

The CDR3 nucleotides are TGCGCCAGCAGCCAAGGCCCGCTCGACTTCTATGGCTACACCTTC. It translates to CASSQGPLDFYGYTF. The chain links TRBV4-1 to TRBJ1-2, with D uncertain. The V and J ends lost 1 base and 4 bases respectively, with 13 bases between them. CDR3 size: 15 residues. Germline V gene sequence: CDR1 MGHRA, CDR2 YSYEKL.

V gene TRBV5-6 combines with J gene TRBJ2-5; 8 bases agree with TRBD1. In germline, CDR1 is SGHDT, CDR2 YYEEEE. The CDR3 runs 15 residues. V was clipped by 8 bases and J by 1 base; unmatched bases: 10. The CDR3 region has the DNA TGTGCCAGTCAAGACAGGGGCTGGGGCCAAGAGACCCAGTACTTC. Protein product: CASQDRGWGQETQYF. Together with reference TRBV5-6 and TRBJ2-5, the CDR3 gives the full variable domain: DAGVTQSPTHLIKTRGQQVTLRCSPKSGHDTVSWYQQALGQGPQFIFQYYEEEERQRGNFPDRFSGHQFPNYSSELNVNALLLGDSALYLCASQDRGWGQETQYFGPGTRLLVL.

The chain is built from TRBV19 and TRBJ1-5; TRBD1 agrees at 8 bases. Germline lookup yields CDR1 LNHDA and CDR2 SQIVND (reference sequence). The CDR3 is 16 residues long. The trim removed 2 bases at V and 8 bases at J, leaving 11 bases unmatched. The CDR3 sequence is CASSILGTGGREPQHF. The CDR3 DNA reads TGTGCCAGTAGTATATTGGGAACAGGGGGAAGAGAGCCCCAGCATTTT. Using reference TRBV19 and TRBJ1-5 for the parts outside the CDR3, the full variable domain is DGGITQSPKYLFRKEGQNVTLSCEQNLNHDAMYWYRQDPGQGLRLIYYSQIVNDFQKGDIAEGYSVSREKKESFPLTVTSAQKNPTAFYLCASSILGTGGREPQHFGDGTRLSIL.

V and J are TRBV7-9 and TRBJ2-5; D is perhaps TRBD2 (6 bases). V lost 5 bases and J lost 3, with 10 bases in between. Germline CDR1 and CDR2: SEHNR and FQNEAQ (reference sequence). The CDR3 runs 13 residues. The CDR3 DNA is TGTGCCAGCAGCCCTTCTAGCGAAGAGACCCAGTACTTC. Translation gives CASSPSSEETQYF.